The 3 T cell receptor beta chains below come from one sample, sequenced in a study of cytomegalovirus exposure and HLA in healthy donors. PCR involved 60 Vbeta and 13 Jbeta primers. Repertoires were generated with immunoSEQ multiplex PCR, while TCRdb's copy carries only in-frame clones and drops some. The sample has some 150,000 clones, roughly 76% seen once; the top ten hold just under 5%. The sequencing sample was made of PBMCs. The receptors were sampled from a woman in her late teens or twenties in good health and CMV-seropositive.

This clone has more than one count but fewer than ten. The chain recombines TRBV28 with TRBJ1-5, with D maybe TRBD1 (5 bases). Germline-derived CDR1 and CDR2 are MDHEN and SYDVKM. The V and J ends lost 6 bases and 7 bases respectively, with 16 bases between them. This CDR3 is 14 amino acids long. The CDR3 DNA reads TGTGCCAGCAGCTTCACGGGGGGTCACCAGCCCCAGCATTTT. It codes for CASSFTGGHQPQHF. Combining the CDR3 with reference TRBV28 and TRBJ1-5 gives the whole variable domain DVKVTQSSRYLVKRTGEKVFLECVQDMDHENMFWYRQDPGLGLRLIYFSYDVKMKEKGDIPEGYSVSREKKERFSLILESASTNQTSMYLCASSFTGGHQPQHFGDGTRLSIL.

The chain links TRBV13 to TRBJ2-6, with 8 nucleotides matching TRBD1. The ends lost 5 bases at V and 4 bases at J; junction bases unmatched: 16. Per the germline V gene, CDR1 is PRHDT and CDR2 is FYEKMQ (reference sequence). The CDR3 has 19 amino acids. The CDR3 sequence is CASSLLIQTGVSGANVLTF. The DNA for the CDR3 is TGTGCCAGCAGCCTGCTCATCCAGACAGGGGTATCCGGGGCCAACGTCCTGACTTTC.

V gene TRBV11-3 combines with J gene TRBJ2-5; a possible D gene is TRBD1 (6 bases). Germline values: CDR1 SGHNT, CDR2 YENEEA. This CDR3 contains 13 residues. Deletions cut 6 bases from V and 3 bases from J, with 11 bases between. CDR3 loop: CASRQGHEETQYF. As DNA, the CDR3 is TGTGCCAGCAGACAGGGACATGAAGAGACCCAGTACTTC.